This paragraph covers one TCR beta chain sequence. Its antigen is still unknown. Base qualities are missing; no much larger clone stands one base away. Donors were 35 to 40 systemically healthy Caucasian individuals from Russia aged roughly 6 to 90 years. Ten milliliters of peripheral blood were drawn from each donor into EDTA-treated Vacutainer tubes. PBMCs were isolated by Ficoll-Paque density-gradient centrifugation, with at least 6 million obtained per sample. Total RNA was extracted from PBMCs with Trizol reagent, with at least 6 micrograms obtained per sample. For every donor, an aliquot of PBMCs went through flow cytometry to measure the percentages of naive CD45RAhigh/CD27high T cells. Germline trimming: 4 bases from V, 7 bases from J; junction bases outside gene matches: 6. CDR1 MNHEY and CDR2 SMNVEV are derived from the germline V gene (reference sequence). The CDR3 contains 14 residues, cysteine and phenylalanine counted. The entry retains the CDR3 DNA only, 42 bases that are in frame from base 1.

This entry comes from a study of blood T cells in healthy people across ages (dated by TCRdb to between 2014 and 2017). Notes on the research overall: In model experiments, template switching captured about one uniquely barcoded TCR beta cDNA molecule for every two T cells. Using deep sequencing normalized with unique cDNA molecular identifiers, the study measured how TCR beta repertoire diversity changes with age. The donors were divided into four age groups: young (average approximately 17 years), middle-aged (about 40), aged (about 56) and long-lived (roughly 82). To avoid experimental bias, donors of different ages were randomly spread across the sequencing lanes. For two donors (one aged 18 to 29 and one aged 80 or older), the study analyzed two additional independent replicas of 1 million unique cDNA reads from the same blood draw.

The method was 5' RACE. The sequencer was an Illumina HiSeq 2500. A second 7 to 11 cycle PCR used a sample-barcoded 5' primer and a J-beta primer mix. A unique molecular identifier was introduced onto each TCR beta cDNA molecule by a template-switch 5' adaptor carrying 12 random nucleotides. Each sample yielded at least 2.5 million CDR3-containing paired-end reads. First-strand cDNA was synthesized from all RNA with the Mint cDNA synthesis kit, primed by a TRBC-specific oligonucleotide. Following uracil-DNA glycosylase treatment, all cDNA underwent a first 18-cycle PCR with the universal primers M1SS and BC2_uni_R. In the source study's methods: Each sample was normalized by randomly selecting 1 million high-quality reads, each carrying a distinct molecular identifier. Reads sharing molecular identifiers were discarded rather than binned into consensus sequences. MiTCR, run with a Q25 quality threshold and the strictest error-elimination algorithm, handled CDR3 identification, clonotype clustering and error correction. A nonparametric unseen species model using Euler transformation provided a lower-bound estimate of total TCR beta diversity. TCRdb reprocessed the public reads (quality trimming at Q25 with fastp, clone calling with MiXCR) and kept in-frame beta chains. Identical CDR3 protein sequences are pooled into one entry, listed with their most common genes and DNA. The V and J calls shown here were made by TCRdb, not taken from the authors' results. This sample holds hundreds of thousands of distinct CDR3 sequences; 29% were observed only once. The ten largest clones represent around 15% of the sample.

Here is what the overall study found, with its caveats: Donor CMV infection status was unknown, potentially confounding age-related changes in expanded clonotypes. The long-lived group showed more naive CD4+ T cells, fewer expanded clones and increased TCR diversity than the aged group, suggesting age selection. Total diversity estimates from one million sequenced T cells were considered lower bounds and underestimates. Conclusive comparison of naive and antigen-experienced compartments was prevented by the profiling of bulk unsorted PBMCs. A strong correlation was found between observed TCR beta diversity and the percentage of naive T cells measured by flow cytometry. As age increased, observed TCR beta diversity per million T cells dropped in a roughly linear way, and a significant reduction was already evident by age about 40.

This TCR was sampled from an elderly woman in good health. The chain is made from TRBV27 and TRBJ2-7, with 11 bases aligning to TRBD2. The sequenced material came from blood. The DNA sequence is TGTGCCAGCAGTTCGGGACTAGCGGACAATGAGCAGTACTTC. This is translated as CASSSGLADNEQYF.